The clone carrying this T cell receptor beta chain appeared a few times. Its antigen is not known. Expressed TCRB transcripts were sequenced, since all the RNA that had been isolated was reverse transcribed. The repertoire was sequenced with immunoSEQ multiplex PCR; TCRdb's copy has only in-frame clones and lacks some. Among about 370,000 clones listed, over 8.5% were seen once. CDR1 SEHNR and CDR2 FQNEAQ come from the germline V gene (reference sequence). The V end lost 6 bases, the J end lost 13 bases, and 24 bases lay between the germline ends. The CDR3 runs 14 residues. This entry comes from a study of beta chain features in type 1 diabetes. Overall study context: No age, gender or cell yield differences were seen between patients and healthy donors. Study-level results: Within each of all four CD4+ subsets, Type 1 diabetes patients had TCRB CDR3s that were moderately but significantly shorter.

Sequencing was done on a sample of central memory CD4+ T cells from blood. This sequence joins TRBV7-9 and TRBJ2-5, with D possibly TRBD2 on 6 matching bases. This TCR was sampled from a man aged 25-40 years with type 1 diabetes. This chain's CDR3 is CASSSRVIAHGGYF. The CDR3 DNA reads TGTGCCAGCAGTTCGAGGGTCATCGCCCACGGGGGGTACTTC.